This T cell receptor beta chain is drawn from a study of CD8 T cells in Susac syndrome (dated 2019 in TCRdb). About the full investigation: The study used repertoire sequencing to test whether antigen drove CD8+ T cell activation and differentiation in Susac syndrome.

High-throughput TCR beta sequencing profiled peripheral blood CD8+ and CD4+ T cells from healthy donors, Susac syndrome patients and multiple sclerosis patients. Healthy donors were age- and sex-matched controls. CD8+ TEMRA cells were enriched by FACS, while bulk CD8+ and CD4+ T cells were purified by magnetic negative isolation. Blood was drawn into EDTA tubes, processed within 24 hours, and PBMCs were isolated by density gradient centrifugation. PBMCs destined for TCR sequencing were cryopreserved in liquid nitrogen and later thawed in a 37 °C water bath. A purity of at least 90% was achieved for sorted or isolated CD4+, CD8+ and CD8+ TEMRA cells. Overall results and qualifications from the work: The number of individuals in the TCR sequencing and HLA analysis was recognized as being relatively small.

RNA was extracted with the RNeasy kit and roughly 0.45 to 1 ug was reverse transcribed using random hexamers. The immunoSEQ multiplex PCR assay, covering 54 Vbeta and 13 Jbeta segments, was used to amplify TCR beta CDR3 regions. PCR amplification bias was corrected using a synthetic template baseline for primer optimization and computational correction. The paper's processing steps were these. Reads were annotated to V, D and J genes per IMGT and analyzed with immunoSEQ Analyzer, keeping only productive sequences. To calculate clonality, Shannon entropy was normalized by log2 of the number of productive unique sequences and then subtracted from one. Public and private clones were assessed among the 100 most prevalent clones of each patient and control. Clones were defined as Susac-specific when absent from the healthy and MS cohorts, from fewer than 1,300 published viral clones and from other ImmuneACCESS disease sequences. TCRdb reworked the public reads: Q25 trimming with fastp, MiXCR clone assembly, productive beta chains retained. Records with the same CDR3 protein are collapsed into one entry carrying the most frequent genes and DNA. TCRdb's processing, not the study's, gives the V and J calls here. This sample has some 190,000 distinct CDR3 sequences in its table, and roughly 94% of those were observed once. Around 0.093% of the sample belongs to the ten largest clones.

A note on this clonotype: What antigen it recognizes has not been identified. Base qualities were left out, and no much larger clone turns up one base away.

V is pruned by 2 bases and J by 13 bases, leaving 4 bases of the junction without a gene match. CDR1 and CDR2 are drawn from the germline V gene: SNHLY, FYNNEI. The CDR3 spans 11 residues, from the cysteine through the phenylalanine. Only CDR3 DNA remains: 33 bases, in frame from the first base. The receptor's source is a human donor in good health. This sequence uses TRBV2 and TRBJ1-2; 7 middle bases align to TRBD1. The sequenced sample consisted of CD4+ T cells from PBMCs. This receptor carries the CDR3 CASSEQGGSTF. The bases read TGTGCCAGCAGTGAACAGGGGGGTTCCACCTTC.